Included here is one TCR beta chain sequence, with context. Its specificity is not known. Primers included in the PCR were 60 Vbeta and 13 Jbeta primers. Assay: immunoSEQ multiplex PCR; the TCRdb copy retains only in-frame clones and omits some. This table holds about 140,000 clones, 75% found once. These data are taken from a study of cytomegalovirus exposure and HLA in healthy donors. Study outcomes and limitations: Data from an earlier analysis indicated that most TCR beta V segments were productive either about 87% or about 30% of the time.

Looked up from germline, CDR1 is LNHDA and CDR2 is SQIVND (reference sequence). After removal of 5 bases from V and 4 bases from J, the junction contained 8 bases not matched to a gene. This CDR3 has 15 residues. V is TRBV19 and J is TRBJ2-1, with 7 bases that match TRBD2. Input material: PBMCs. This TCR derives from a man aged 40-50 years in good health and CMV-seronegative. The CDR3 coding sequence is TGTGCCAGTAGTCCCCGGGGGGTCCAGTACAATGAGCAGTTCTTC. Protein sequence: CASSPRGVQYNEQFF.